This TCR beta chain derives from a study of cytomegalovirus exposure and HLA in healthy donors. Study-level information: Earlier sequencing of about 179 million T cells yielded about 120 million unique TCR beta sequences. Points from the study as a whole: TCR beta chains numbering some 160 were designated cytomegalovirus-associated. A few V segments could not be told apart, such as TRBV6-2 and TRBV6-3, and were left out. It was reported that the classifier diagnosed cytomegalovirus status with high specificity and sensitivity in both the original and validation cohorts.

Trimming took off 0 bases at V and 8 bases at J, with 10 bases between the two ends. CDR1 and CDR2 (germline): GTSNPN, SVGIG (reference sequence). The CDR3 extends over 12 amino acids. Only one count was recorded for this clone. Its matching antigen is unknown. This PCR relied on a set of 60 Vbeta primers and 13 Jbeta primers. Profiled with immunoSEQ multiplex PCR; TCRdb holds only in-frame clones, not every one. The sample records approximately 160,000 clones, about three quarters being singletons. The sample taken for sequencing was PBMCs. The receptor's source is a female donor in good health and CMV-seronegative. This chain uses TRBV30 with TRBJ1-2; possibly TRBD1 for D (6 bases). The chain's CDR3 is CAWSVQGLGYTF. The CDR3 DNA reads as TGTGCCTGGAGTGTACAGGGTCTGGGCTACACCTTC.